A selection of T cell receptor beta chains follows, all from one sample in a study of blood T cell repertoires in COVID-19. Sequencing was performed with immunoSEQ multiplex PCR; in TCRdb, only in-frame clones are kept and a portion is missing. The sample lists roughly 180,000 clones; under 85% were seen once. The sample was peripheral blood. All receptors come from a man aged 60-69 years with active or convalescent COVID-19. The CDR3 runs from the conserved cysteine through the conserved F or W. D genes are given only for firm matches. The listing skips clone size in some rows; elsewhere it reads once, few, many or a size class.

>TRBJ1-5|-|-|TRBV4-1
TGCGCCAGCAGCCCTCTTCCCATCCAGTTCAATCAGCCCCAGCATTTT
CASSPLPIQFNQPQHF
>TRBJ1-1|-|-|TRBV6-5
TGTGCCAGCAGTTACTGGGGCTCAAGGAACACTGAAGCTTTCTTT
CASSYWGSRNTEAFF
>TRBJ2-5|-|TRBD2|TRBV7-2
TGTGCCAGCAGCTCGAGCGGGAGGGCCGGGGAGACCCAGTACTTC
CASSSSGRAGETQYF
>TRBJ2-2|once|TRBD1|TRBV2
TGTGCCAGCAGTGAATACAGGGGCCCCGGGGAGCTGTTTTTT
CASSEYRGPGELFF
>TRBJ2-7|-|-|TRBV18
TGTGCCAGCTCACCAGGTAGGGGGTTCTACGAGCAGTACTTC
CASSPGRGFYEQYF
>TRBJ2-3|-|-|TRBV6-5
TGTGCCAGCCGGGACTCACTCACAGATACGCAGTATTTT
CASRDSLTDTQYF
>TRBJ2-5|few|TRBD2|TRBV10-2
TGCGCCAGCAGGACGGGACTAGTGGTAGGAGAGACCCAGTACTTC
CASRTGLVVGETQYF
>TRBJ2-2|few|-|TRBV5-1
TGCGCCAGCAGCACAGGGAACACCGGGGAGCTGTTTTTT
CASSTGNTGELFF
>TRBJ2-7|once|-|TRBV5-1
TGCGCCAGCAGACTGCAGGGTCTTTCCTACGAGCAGTACTTC
CASRLQGLSYEQYF
>TRBJ2-7|-|TRBD2|TRBV27
TGTGCCAGCAGTCCCTCCCCCAGCGGGAGGGCCGACGAGCAGTACTTC
CASSPSPSGRADEQYF
>TRBJ2-1|-|-|TRBV6-5
TGTGCCAGCAGTTACTCGCGGGTAAATGAGCAGTTCTTC
CASSYSRVNEQFF
>TRBJ1-5|once|-|TRBV2
TGTGCCAGCAGTGAAACCACAGGGTTGATCGGCAATCAGCCCCAGCATTTT
CASSETTGLIGNQPQHF
>TRBJ1-4|-|TRBD1|TRBV28
TGTGCCAGCAGCCGACCAACAGGGGGCCGGGAAAAACTGTTTTTT
CASSRPTGGREKLFF
>TRBJ1-4|-|-|TRBV7-9
TGTGCCAGCAGCCGAGGCAGTGATGAAAAACTGTTTTTT
CASSRGSDEKLFF
>TRBJ2-5|-|-|TRBV27
TGTGCCAGCAGTTTAAGGGGAGAGACCCAGTACTTC
CASSLRGETQYF
>TRBJ2-1|-|-|TRBV7-9
TGTGCCAGCAGCTTAGGGTTGGGTAGCACACAGGCTAGGGATGAGCAGTTCTTC
CASSLGLGSTQARDEQFF
>TRBJ2-7|-|-|TRBV29-1
TGCAGCGTTGCGGACAGATCCTACGAGCAGTACTTC
CSVADRSYEQYF
>TRBJ1-6|-|-|TRBV5-4
TGTGCCAGCAGCTTGGCGGCGGGCTCCTATAATTCACCCCTCCACTTT
CASSLAAGSYNSPLHF
>TRBJ2-1|-|TRBD2|TRBV24-1
TGTGCCACCAGTGATTCAACTGTAAGACTAGCCGGGGAGCAGTTCTTC
CATSDSTVRLAGEQFF
>TRBJ2-7|few|-|TRBV30
TGTGCCTGGAGTTCAGAGGCCTTCGGTGAGCAGTACTTC
CAWSSEAFGEQYF
>TRBJ1-1|-|TRBD1|TRBV19
TGTGCCAGTACTCGAGCGGGCAGGGGGGAGTCCCGGCGAGAAGCTTTCTTT
CASTRAGRGESRREAFF
>TRBJ1-3|-|-|TRBV7-3
TGTGCCAGCAGCACAACAGGGGGAAACACCATATATTTT
CASSTTGGNTIYF
>TRBJ2-7|-|-|TRBV5-1
TGCGCCAGCAGCTTGGTGGGGGGGCGCGGATACGAGCAGTACTTC
CASSLVGGRGYEQYF
>TRBJ1-2|-|-|TRBV24-1
TGTGCCACCGGCTCGGACAGTTTCGGCTACACCTTC
CATGSDSFGYTF
>TRBJ2-5|few|TRBD1|TRBV18
TGTGCCAGCTCCGCGACAGGGGGCGGTGAGACCCAGTACTTC
CASSATGGGETQYF
>TRBJ1-2|-|TRBD1|TRBV7-8
TGTGCCAGCAGCTTAGCGAGGGGGCCTAGGAACTATGGCTACACCTTC
CASSLARGPRNYGYTF
>TRBJ2-7|-|-|TRBV20-1
TGCAGTGCTAGCCGACCGGGGGAGCAGTACTTC
CSASRPGEQYF
>TRBJ2-7|-|TRBD2|TRBV7-8
TGTGCCAGCAACCCATGGGCGGGAGGCCCCTACGAGCAGTACTTC
CASNPWAGGPYEQYF
>TRBJ2-5|-|-|TRBV24-1
TGTGCCACCAGTGATACCCCCGCGGAGACCCAGTACTTC
CATSDTPAETQYF
>TRBJ1-5|-|-|TRBV2
TGTGCCAGCAGTGTTGAGGGGGTTTCCAATCAGCCCCAGCATTTT
CASSVEGVSNQPQHF
>TRBJ1-6|few|-|TRBV5-4
TGTGCCAGCACCATGAGTGAGGCACGCTCACCCCTCCACTTT
CASTMSEARSPLHF
>TRBJ2-5|few|-|TRBV5-1
TGCGCCGCGACTAAAGGTAGCCGACCACGGGAGACCCAGTACTTC
CAATKGSRPRETQYF
>TRBJ2-7|few|TRBD1|TRBV18
TGTGCCAGCTCACCCCTTGGGGACAGGGTCAACGAGCAGTACTTC
CASSPLGDRVNEQYF
>TRBJ1-2|-|-|TRBV19
TGTGCCAGTAGTGGGCTGAGTTTCTATGGCTACACCTTC
CASSGLSFYGYTF
>TRBJ2-3|once|TRBD2|TRBV5-1
TGCGCCAGCAGCTTAGCGGGAGGGCCCACAGATACGCAGTATTTT
CASSLAGGPTDTQYF
>TRBJ2-3|few|-|TRBV13
TGTGCCAGCAGCTCTCCGGGAATTAGCACAGATACGCAGTATTTT
CASSSPGISTDTQYF
>TRBJ1-6|-|TRBD1|TRBV7-2
TGTGCCAGCAGCTCCGACAGGGGGAATTCACCCCTCCACTTT
CASSSDRGNSPLHF
>TRBJ2-5|-|-|TRBV9
TGTGCCAGCAGCGCGAAAGCCTTCCGGGGGACCGGGGCAGAGACCCAGTACTTC
CASSAKAFRGTGAETQYF
>TRBJ1-2|-|-|TRBV6-5
TGTGCCAGCAGAAGGACAGACACAAACTATGGCTACACCTTC
CASRRTDTNYGYTF
>TRBJ1-4|once|TRBD1|TRBV9
TGTGCCAGCAGCAGAGACAGGGGAGAGGCAACTAATGAAAAACTGTTTTTT
CASSRDRGEATNEKLFF
>TRBJ2-7|-|TRBD2|TRBV10-2
TGCGCCAGCAGTGAGTCGAAACTAGCGGGAAGCGAGCAGTACTTC
CASSESKLAGSEQYF
>TRBJ2-7|-|-|TRBV5-1
TGCGCCAGCAGCTTGGCCGTTATCGGGGGATCTCACGAGCAGTACTTC
CASSLAVIGGSHEQYF
>TRBJ2-7|-|TRBD1|TRBV2
TGTGCCAGCAGTACTCCCGGGACAGGACAGTACTTC
CASSTPGTGQYF
>TRBJ1-1|-|-|TRBV19
TGTGCCAGTAGTTTTACATCGAACACTGAAGCTTTCTTT
CASSFTSNTEAFF
>TRBJ2-5|-|-|TRBV6-5
TGTGCCAGCGTGACAGGTCGCCAAGAGACCCAGTACTTC
CASVTGRQETQYF
>TRBJ2-3|-|-|TRBV10-1
TGCGCCAGCCGGTTATTTCGAGATACGCAGTATTTT
CASRLFRDTQYF
>TRBJ2-1|-|TRBD2|TRBV4-3
TGCGCCAGCAGCCAAGGACTAGCGGGAGGTGGTGAGCAGTTCTTC
CASSQGLAGGGEQFF
>TRBJ1-2|-|-|TRBV19
TGTGCCAGTAGTATAGGGCGAGGGAAGGGCTATGGCTACACCTTC
CASSIGRGKGYGYTF
>TRBJ2-5|-|TRBD2|TRBV7-2
TGTGCCAGCAGCTTAGCCGGGACTAGCGGGACAGAGACCCAGTACTTC
CASSLAGTSGTETQYF
>TRBJ2-1|few|TRBD2|TRBV5-1
TGCGCCAGCGAGGATTTGGCGGCGGGAGGACACAATGAGCAGTTCTTC
CASEDLAAGGHNEQFF
>TRBJ2-1|-|TRBD2|TRBV28
TGTGCCAGCATCCTTGGATCCGGCGGGAGCAATGAGCAGTTCTTC
CASILGSGGSNEQFF
>TRBJ1-1|-|-|TRBV3-1/TRBV3-2
TGTGCCAGCACCCTGGCAGGGCAGAACACTGAAGCTTTCTTT
CASTLAGQNTEAFF
>TRBJ2-7|-|-|TRBV5-8
TGTGCCAGCCAACGTGGTAGTTCCTACGAGCAGTACTTC
CASQRGSSYEQYF
>TRBJ2-3|-|-|TRBV9
TGTGCCAGCAGCGTACAGGGCACAGATACGCAGTATTTT
CASSVQGTDTQYF
>TRBJ2-3|-|-|TRBV10-3
TGTGCCATCATGGGAGGAGATACGCAGTATTTT
CAIMGGDTQYF